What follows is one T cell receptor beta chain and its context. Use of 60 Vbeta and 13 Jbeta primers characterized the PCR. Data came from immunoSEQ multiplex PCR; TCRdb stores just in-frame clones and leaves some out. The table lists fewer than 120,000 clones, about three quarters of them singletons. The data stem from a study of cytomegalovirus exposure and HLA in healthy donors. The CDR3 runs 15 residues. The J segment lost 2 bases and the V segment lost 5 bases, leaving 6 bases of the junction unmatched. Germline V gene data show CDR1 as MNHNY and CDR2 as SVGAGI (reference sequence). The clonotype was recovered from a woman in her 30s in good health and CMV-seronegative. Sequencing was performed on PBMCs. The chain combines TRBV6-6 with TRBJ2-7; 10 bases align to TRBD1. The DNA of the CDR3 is TGTGCCAGCAGTCCTTCCGGGACAGGGGCCTACGAGCAGTACTTC. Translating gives CASSPSGTGAYEQYF.